The clone carrying this T cell receptor beta chain has a handful of counts. The data are from a study of T cells in Graves' hyperthyroidism and ophthalmopathy. Researchers amplified the TCR beta CDR3 regions from RNA transcripts. The HTBI primer set was used in a first-round RT-PCR of the TCR CDR3. TCRdb used MiXCR to reprocess the multiplex PCR reads, holding one entry per CDR3 protein. The repertoire includes approximately 330,000 distinct CDR3 sequences, roughly 23% of them detected once, and about 50% sits in the top ten. In germline, CDR1 is MNHNS, CDR2 SASEGT. V was cut by 6 bases and J by 8 bases, with 16 bases left in between. The CDR3 has 13 amino acids.

This TCR came from a woman in her forties or fifties with Graves' hyperthyroidism. Sequences were obtained from blood. V usage is TRBV6-1 and J usage is TRBJ1-2; no reliable D call. In nucleotides, the CDR3 is TGTGCCAGCAGCCCCGATCATTCTCGGGGCTACACCTTC. Translation gives CASSPDHSRGYTF.